This is a list of T cell receptor beta chains from one sample in a study of blood T cell repertoires in COVID-19. Profiling relied on immunoSEQ multiplex PCR, and the TCRdb table lists in-frame clones only, not all of them. The data show approximately 260,000 clones, 84% seen once. The source material was PBMCs or T cells enriched from blood (not recorded which). All receptors derive from a man aged 25-40 years with acute COVID-19. Each CDR3 is given without its conserved first and last residue. Each record gives: V gene, CDR3 protein.

V gene: TRBV5-1; CDR3 protein: ASSPQTGGEAF
V gene: TRBV28; CDR3 protein: ASSLMTGTQY
V gene: TRBV29-1; CDR3 protein: SVGAEGQEQF
V gene: TRBV29-1; CDR3 protein: SASTGEGWNEQF
V gene: TRBV5-1; CDR3 protein: ASSWRQGGGTGELF
V gene: TRBV10-3; CDR3 protein: AISLGQGGGNTIY
V gene: TRBV7-9; CDR3 protein: ASRPGQLNTEAF
V gene: TRBV19; CDR3 protein: ASSSFYGYT
V gene: TRBV13; CDR3 protein: ASSLFLAGLIGELF
V gene: TRBV18; CDR3 protein: ASSPNRNGRVSTEAF
V gene: TRBV4-1; CDR3 protein: ASSQELGWGLYGYT
V gene: TRBV6-5; CDR3 protein: ASRKGVGSDTQY
V gene: TRBV7-2; CDR3 protein: ASSTTSGRSNEQF
V gene: TRBV7-8; CDR3 protein: ASSLGVMGRYSGPGELF
V gene: TRBV27; CDR3 protein: ASSPGGQGGEKLF
V gene: TRBV30; CDR3 protein: AWSGTSSYNEQF
V gene: TRBV27; CDR3 protein: ASSLGAGGNTIY
V gene: TRBV15; CDR3 protein: ATSRDPGYGNEQF
V gene: TRBV15; CDR3 protein: ATSRELEDSPLH
V gene: TRBV7-9; CDR3 protein: ASSTGLATLSMYNEQF
V gene: TRBV19; CDR3 protein: ASRSRGTVDGYT
V gene: TRBV9; CDR3 protein: ASSVDGPSTAF
V gene: TRBV28; CDR3 protein: ASLMGGALNTEAF
V gene: TRBV5-1; CDR3 protein: ASSPEGVRNQPQH
V gene: TRBV4-3; CDR3 protein: ASSQDQGPFSGNTIY
V gene: TRBV20-1; CDR3 protein: SANRVKEQY